This T cell receptor beta chain was retrieved from a study of T cell responses to AZD1222 COVID-19 vaccine (dated by TCRdb to the early 2020s). Notes on the research overall: AZD1222 recipients with second doses at about 4 weeks or about 12 weeks were pooled, because spike-specific TCR depth and breadth did not differ between schedules. Trial participants were enrolled into age subgroups of 18-55, 56-69 and 70-plus years, which contained about 150, 27 and 61 TCR-sequenced participants, respectively. A total of around 240 trial participants underwent TCR sequencing, of whom roughly 210 had received two doses of AZD1222 and approximately 26 had received two doses of the MenACWY control vaccine.

For this clone: This clone's antigen is unknown. Base qualities are not at hand, and no much larger clone is one base apart.

The CDR3 regions of human TCRbeta chains were analyzed by immunosequencing. In the paper's pipeline: Repertoire TCRs were matched against a reference library of SARS-CoV-2-specific TCRs generated with the MIRA antigen-specificity platform. Breadth meant the fraction of unique TCRs that were SARS-CoV-2-associated, whereas depth meant the fraction of total T cells that were SARS-CoV-2-associated. Using the MIRA data, each spike-specific TCR was mapped to the spike region that the TCR reacts to and placed in a CD4 or CD8 class. Log10-transformed breadth and depth values were compared by one-way ANOVA with Sidak's multiple comparisons tests. The table was pulled from immuneACCESS by TCRdb, which kept in-frame rearrangements only. Such tables lose some clones; where checked, under half of the loss comes from unresolved V genes, and the rest has no known cause. V and J calls and clone size follow that table, whereas D and trimming were derived from the DNA. A total of roughly 140,000 clones appear in this sample, roughly 89% of them only once. The leading ten clones occupy roughly 4.6% of the sample.

General findings and caveats noted by the study authors: Reportedly, close to half of the unique spike-specific TCRs recognized epitopes lying outside the regions that are mutated in the B.1.351 and B.1.1.7 variants. Spike-specific TCR breadth and depth rose significantly after two AZD1222 doses compared with day 0 and with MenACWY recipients. Only five to seven AZD1222 recipients were SARS-CoV-2 seropositive at baseline, limiting conclusions about previously exposed vaccinees. The whole spike protein was spanned by vaccine-associated CD4 TCRs, and dominant responses were seen in regions 160-218 and 743-854. Most participants were white British and females outnumbered males, and the authors suggested that clonal diversity may have been underestimated. In the small 56-69-year group, the increase in depth fell short of significance, most likely because of low power. Because no day 14 peak-response samples were available, repertoires were characterized only after the peak T cell response.

What the time point label conveys for this sample: baseline before first vaccination. Vaccinee samples were obtained from the UK trials COV001 and COV002, which included a single-blind randomized controlled phase 2/3 trial of AZD1222 (ChAdOx1 nCoV-19) in healthy adults. For TCRbeta chain sequencing, PBMC samples were collected from trial participants at day 0 and at day 28 after the second dose. Based on the germline V gene, the CDR1 and CDR2 sequences are SNHLY and FYNNEI. V loses 7 bases of germline sequence and J loses 4 bases, and the interval between the two ends is 13 bases. The CDR3 spans 14 residues, from the cysteine through the phenylalanine. Only CDR3 DNA remains: 42 bases, in frame from the first base.

The sample was peripheral blood, taken on day 0 of AZD1222 vaccination. The rearrangement joined TRBV2 to TRBJ2-2, with no reliable assignment of the D segment. The clonotype was recovered from an adult in good health. CDR3 protein: CASNIQPPTGELFF. The DNA sequence is as follows: TGTGCCAGCAATATTCAACCTCCCACCGGGGAGCTGTTTTTT.